This passage covers 27 T cell receptor beta chains from one sample sequenced in a study of cytomegalovirus exposure and HLA in healthy donors. Primers: 60 Vbeta forward and 13 Jbeta reverse. The method was immunoSEQ multiplex PCR; TCRdb's version includes in-frame clones alone and lacks a portion of them. The sample has 55,000 to 80,000 clones, roughly 70% seen once. Sample: PBMCs. These receptors were obtained from a man between 65 and 85 years old in good health and CMV-seronegative.

V and J are TRBV2 and TRBJ2-7; 13 bases match TRBD2. Germline V gene data show CDR1 as SNHLY and CDR2 as FYNNEI. The junction had 13 bases not matched to a gene; V was cut back by 8 bases and J by 0 bases. This CDR3 has 18 residues. The CDR3 nucleotides read TGTGCCAGCTGGGGGTCCGGGACTAGCGGGAAAATCTCCTACGAGCAGTACTTC. This gives the protein CASWGSGTSGKISYEQYF. Complete variable domain (other parts from reference TRBV2 and TRBJ2-7): EPEVTQTPSHQVTQMGQEVILRCVPISNHLYFYWYRQILGQKVEFLVSFYNNEISEKSEIFDDQFSVERPDGSNFTLKIRSTKLEDSAMYFCASWGSGTSGKISYEQYFGPGTRLTVT.

This chain joins TRBV6-5 and TRBJ2-7, with a weak D call TRBD1 (6 bases). V shed 5 bases and J shed 5 bases, with 7 bases lying between them. The V gene's germline CDR1 is MNHEY and CDR2 SVGAGI. CDR3 length: 11 amino acids. The CDR3 loop is CASSNRDEQYF. DNA for the CDR3: TGTGCCAGCAGTAACAGGGACGAGCAGTACTTC.

The V gene is TRBV2, the J gene TRBJ1-5; D is possibly TRBD1 (5 bases). Germline lookup yields CDR1 SNHLY and CDR2 FYNNEI. The CDR3 runs 16 residues. Trimming stripped 0 bases from V and 4 bases from J, with 13 bases between. This chain's CDR3 is CASSEALGAGNQPQHF. In DNA form, the CDR3 reads TGTGCCAGCAGTGAAGCGTTAGGGGCAGGGAATCAGCCCCAGCATTTT.

This sequence joins TRBV18 and TRBJ1-5; D is undetermined. Trimming cost V 2 bases and J 4 bases, with 9 bases left between them. CDR1 and CDR2 (germline): KGHSH, LQKENI. The CDR3 has 14 amino acids. CDR3: CASSPGRGNQPQHF. The CDR3 coding sequence is TGTGCCAGCTCACCAGGGAGAGGGAATCAGCCCCAGCATTTT.

This clone was seen a few times. The CDR3 bases are TGTGCTAGTGGTTTGGCAAGACAGGGTACCGGGGAGCTGTTTTTT. This codes for CASGLARQGTGELFF. The V call is TRBV12-5, the J call TRBJ2-2; 7 nucleotides match TRBD1. The V segment lost 1 base and the J segment 5 bases; nucleotides outside the gene matches: 4. Germline CDR1 is LGHNT and CDR2 is FRNRAP. The CDR3 loop spans 15 amino acids. Complete variable domain (other parts from reference TRBV12-5 and TRBJ2-2): DARVTQTPRHKVTEMGQEVTMRCQPILGHNTVFWYRQTMMQGLELLAYFRNRAPLDDSGMPKDRFSAEMPDATLATLKIQPSEPRDSAVYFCASGLARQGTGELFFGEGSRLTVL.

The genes are TRBV5-1 and TRBJ1-2, with a possible D match to TRBD1 (6 bases). CDR1 is SGHRS, CDR2 YFSETQ, per germline. The V gene lost 4 bases and the J gene lost 4 bases, with 11 bases spanning the gap. This CDR3 has 13 amino acids. The CDR3 sequence: CASSEGGTYGYTF. Written as DNA, the CDR3 is TGCGCCAGCAGCGAAGGGGGTACCTATGGCTACACCTTC.

The CDR3 DNA follows: TGTGCCAGCAGCTTAGAACAGGGACGCTCCTACGAGCAGTACTTC. It specifies CASSLEQGRSYEQYF. The chain has TRBV11-2 and TRBJ2-5; D is possibly TRBD1 (6 bases). The DNA end lines up better with TRBJ2-7; the J call may be wrong. This CDR3 spans 15 amino acids. The germline V gene has CDR1 SGHAT and CDR2 FQNNGV.

The J gene is TRBJ2-6, the V gene TRBV7-2, with D unclear. Germline CDR1 is SGHTA and CDR2 is FQGNSA. Between the trimmed V and J ends, which lost 2 bases and 0 bases, there was a span of 11 bases. The CDR3 runs to 17 residues. DNA for the CDR3: TGTGCCAGCAGCTTAAGTCGAGGCGTCTCTGGGGCCAACGTCCTGACTTTC. It codes for CASSLSRGVSGANVLTF.

The V gene is TRBV7-2, the J gene TRBJ2-1, with 12 bases matching TRBD2. J lost 3 bases, V lost 1 base, and 7 bases had no gene match. The CDR3 length is 18 residues. Germline V gene lookup returns CDR1 SGHTA and CDR2 FQGNSA. The CDR3 DNA reads TGTGCCAGCAGCTTAGGGCTAGCGGGGGGGCCCGGCTACAATGAGCAGTTCTTC. This translates into CASSLGLAGGPGYNEQFF.

There are a few counts of this clone. The chain is built from TRBV2 and TRBJ1-1; the match to TRBD1 covers 8 bases. CDR3 length equals 16 residues. V lost 5 bases, J lost 0 bases, and 8 bases stayed unmatched. The germline V gene has CDR1 SNHLY and CDR2 FYNNEI. CDR3 coding DNA: TGTGCCAGCAGTAGGGAGACAGGGGCGATGAACACTGAAGCTTTCTTT. Translating gives CASSRETGAMNTEAFF.

This clone was found a few times. In DNA form, the CDR3 reads TGTGCCAGCAGCAAGGGACTAGCGGGACAAGAGACCCAGTACTTC. Protein product: CASSKGLAGQETQYF. The J gene is TRBJ2-5, the V gene TRBV5-4; TRBD2 matches 13 bases. The CDR3 extends over 15 amino acids. Germline V lookup: CDR1 SGHNT, CDR2 YYREEE (reference sequence). The junction had 2 bases not matched to a gene; V was cut back by 4 bases and J by 2 bases.

The chain has TRBV7-2 and TRBJ2-5, with D uncertain. The germline gives CDR1 SGHTA, CDR2 FQGNSA. Trimming cost V 5 bases and J 5 bases, with 6 bases left between them. CDR3 length equals 11 residues. CDR3 in amino acids: CASSPAETQYF. The CDR3 DNA sequence: TGTGCCAGCAGCCCCGCGGAGACCCAGTACTTC.

The chain couples TRBV28 to TRBJ1-1; TRBD1 matches at 7 bases. The ends lost 3 bases at V and 1 base at J; junction bases unmatched: 5. Germline loops: CDR1 MDHEN, CDR2 SYDVKM. The CDR3 is 15 amino acids. The CDR3 coding sequence is TGTGCCAGCAGTTTGGTAGGGGGCCGGAACACTGAAGCTTTCTTT. Translating gives CASSLVGGRNTEAFF.

The chain employs TRBV18 and TRBJ2-2; 8 nucleotides line up with TRBD1. Germline V gives CDR1 KGHSH, CDR2 LQKENI. Germline trimming cut 4 bases from V and 7 bases from J; bases unmatched to any gene: 11. The CDR3 sequence is 16 residues long. The CDR3 is CASSLSSDREGGELFF. As DNA, the CDR3 is TGTGCCAGCTCACTATCTTCGGACAGGGAAGGCGGGGAGCTGTTTTTT. The full variable domain, its missing parts supplied by reference TRBV18 and TRBJ2-2, is NAGVMQNPRHLVRRRGQEARLRCSPMKGHSHVYWYRQLPEEGLKFMVYLQKENIIDESGMPKERFSAEFPKEGPSILRIQQVVRGDSAAYFCASSLSSDREGGELFFGEGSRLTVL.

The chain combines TRBV5-1 with TRBJ2-7; D unclear. The CDR3 spans 13 residues. V shed 0 bases and J shed 3 bases, with 7 bases lying between them. The V gene's germline CDR1 is SGHRS and CDR2 YFSETQ. The CDR3 spells CASSLGPYYEQYF. CDR3 in DNA: TGCGCCAGCAGCTTGGGGCCTTACTACGAGCAGTACTTC.

The chain joins TRBV7-9 to TRBJ1-3; no reliable D call. The J call is uncertain, as TRBJ2-2 better fits the DNA end. Per germline, CDR1 SEHNR and CDR2 FQNEAQ (reference sequence). The CDR3 is made up of 13 amino acids. The CDR3 reads CASTPWGSGELFF. CDR3 nucleotides: TGTGCCAGCACTCCATGGGGATCCGGGGAGCTGTTTTTT.

This clone was recorded once. V is TRBV5-1 and J is TRBJ1-1; TRBD1 might be the D (5 bases). The CDR3 spans 16 residues. Germline V gene lookup returns CDR1 SGHRS and CDR2 YFSETQ. With 6 bases removed from V and 1 base from J, the gap between germline ends came to 19 bases. The CDR3 is CASTPAVAGPNTEAFF. CDR3 nucleotide sequence: TGCGCCAGCACCCCCGCCGTAGCGGGACCGAACACTGAAGCTTTCTTT.

Only a few counts were recorded for this clone. V and J are TRBV6-6 and TRBJ1-5, with no clear D. CDR3 length: 14 amino acids. V lost 3 bases, J lost 3 bases, and 9 bases lay in between. Germline-derived CDR1 and CDR2 are MNHNY and SVGAGI (reference sequence). DNA of the CDR3: TGTGCCAGCAGTTATGAAACTAACAATCAGCCCCAGCATTTT. This sequence encodes CASSYETNNQPQHF.

The chain links TRBV29-1 to TRBJ1-1, with D unresolved. The length of the CDR3 is 11 residues. V was cut by 3 bases and J by 1 base, with 3 bases left in between. The germline V gene has CDR1 SQVTM and CDR2 ANQGSEA. This chain's CDR3 is CSVDKNTEAFF. CDR3 bases: TGCAGCGTTGACAAGAACACTGAAGCTTTCTTT.

This clone was picked up one time. The J gene is TRBJ1-2, the V gene TRBV2; TRBD1 might be the D (6 bases). This CDR3 region has 14 residues. Germline assignment: CDR1 SNHLY and CDR2 FYNNEI. Trimming took off 0 bases at V and 10 bases at J, with 15 bases between the two ends. The CDR3 loop reads CASSEARQVYVYTF. Here the CDR3 DNA reads TGTGCCAGCAGTGAAGCTCGACAGGTTTACGTCTACACCTTC.

The chain joins TRBV7-2 to TRBJ2-7; 7 bases match TRBD1. Germline CDR1 reads SGHTA; CDR2 reads FQGNSA. There are 15 residues in the CDR3. The ends lost 5 bases at V and 3 bases at J; junction bases unmatched: 10. CDR3 region: CASSEGTVRSYEQYF. The DNA for the CDR3 is TGTGCCAGCAGCGAGGGGACAGTCAGGAGCTACGAGCAGTACTTC.

The rearrangement uses TRBV7-2 and TRBJ2-1; 9 bases fit TRBD2. V was clipped by 1 base and J by 2 bases; unmatched bases: 3. The CDR3 is 16 residues long. Germline V gives CDR1 SGHTA, CDR2 FQGNSA. The CDR3 here is CASSLGGLAAYNEQFF. The CDR3 DNA sequence: TGTGCCAGCAGCTTAGGGGGACTAGCCGCCTACAATGAGCAGTTCTTC.

On this clone: Other DNA sequences within the sample encode an identical CDR3. The V call is TRBV29-1, the J call TRBJ2-5; D gene unclear. With 5 bases removed from V and 5 bases from J, the gap between germline ends came to 12 bases. Germline loops: CDR1 SQVTM, CDR2 ANQGSEA. The CDR3 has 12 amino acids. The CDR3 bases are TGCAGCGTTAGTGAGTCCGGGGAGACCCAGTACTTC. Translated, it gives CSVSESGETQYF.

This clone was recorded a few times. The J gene is TRBJ2-6, the V gene TRBV5-6; D gene unclear. The CDR3 length is 16 residues. The germline CDR1 and CDR2 sequences are SGHDT and YYEEEE. Trimming removed 3 bases from V and 0 bases from J, with 10 bases in between. The CDR3 nucleotides read TGTGCCAGCAGCTCAACTCTTTTCTCTGGGGCCAACGTCCTGACTTTC. Translation: CASSSTLFSGANVLTF. Full variable domain (outside the CDR3, taken from reference TRBV5-6 and TRBJ2-6): DAGVTQSPTHLIKTRGQQVTLRCSPKSGHDTVSWYQQALGQGPQFIFQYYEEEERQRGNFPDRFSGHQFPNYSSELNVNALLLGDSALYLCASSSTLFSGANVLTFGAGSRLTVL.

V and J are TRBV11-3 and TRBJ2-3, with 9 bases identical to TRBD2. The V and J ends lost 1 base and 0 bases, in that order; junction bases with no gene match: 5. Germline loops: CDR1 SGHNT, CDR2 YENEEA. This CDR3 spans 17 amino acids. CDR3 coding DNA: TGTGCCAGCAGCTTAGTCGCGACTAGCGGAAGCACAGATACGCAGTATTTT. Residues: CASSLVATSGSTDTQYF.

This clone was seen only once. The chain has TRBV5-5 and TRBJ2-1; D perhaps matches TRBD1 (6 bases). The CDR3 is 14 amino acids. Between the trimmed V and J ends, which lost 4 bases and 7 bases, there was a span of 15 bases. Germline V gene lookup returns CDR1 SGHKS and CDR2 YYEKEE (reference sequence). CDR3 sequence reads: CASSGHRDGNEQFF. CDR3 nucleotides: TGTGCCAGCAGCGGACACAGGGACGGTAATGAGCAGTTCTTC.

Worth noting for this clone: Sequence at one end of the junction differs from germline and may be a read error. V is TRBV7-7 and J is TRBJ2-5; D is perhaps TRBD2 (5 bases). Germline CDR1 is SSHAT and CDR2 is FNYEAQ (reference sequence). CDR3 length: 13 residues. The CDR3 nucleotides are TGTGCTAGCAGCCGTGCGGGTGGAGAGACCCAGTACTTC. Residues: CASSRAGGETQYF.